The rows below give T cell receptor beta chains drawn from one sample of a study of CD8 T cells in ankylosing spondylitis. Each CDR3 protein is one row after TCRdb ran MiXCR on the 5' RACE reads. The sample includes roughly 150,000 distinct CDR3 sequences, under 35% of them seen just once. Sequenced: synovial fluid, either unsorted or a sorted T cell fraction (not recorded which). The receptors originated from a male donor with ankylosing spondylitis. CDR3s include the opening cysteine and the closing phenylalanine or tryptophan. Each record gives: CDR3 protein, CDR3 DNA, V gene, J gene, D gene, clone size. The D gene is left open where the match is weak. Size tells how often a clone was seen (once, few, many) or the class of an expanded clone, and some rows leave it out.

cdr3_aa: CASSHATGMNTEAFF; cdr3_nt: TGCGCCAGCAGCCACGCGACAGGCATGAACACTGAAGCTTTCTTT; v_call: TRBV4-3; j_call: TRBJ1-1; d_call: .; clone_size: few
cdr3_aa: CASSYSSGRGGEQFF; cdr3_nt: TGTGCCAGCAGTTACTCTAGCGGGAGGGGCGGTGAGCAGTTCTTC; v_call: TRBV6-5; j_call: TRBJ2-1; d_call: TRBD2; clone_size: .
cdr3_aa: CASTRIVDNSPLHF; cdr3_nt: TGTGCCAGCACCCGTATTGTGGATAATTCACCCCTCCACTTT; v_call: TRBV6-2/TRBV6-3; j_call: TRBJ1-6; d_call: .; clone_size: few
cdr3_aa: CSAGTGSQNYGYTF; cdr3_nt: TGCAGTGCTGGGACAGGGTCCCAAAACTATGGCTACACCTTC; v_call: TRBV20-1; j_call: TRBJ1-2; d_call: TRBD1; clone_size: medium-sized
cdr3_aa: CASSLVGTANTGELFF; cdr3_nt: TGCGCCAGCAGCTTGGTAGGGACAGCGAACACCGGGGAGCTGTTTTTT; v_call: TRBV5-1; j_call: TRBJ2-2; d_call: TRBD1; clone_size: .
cdr3_aa: CASSQDSGQSNEQFF; cdr3_nt: TGCGCCAGCAGCCAAGATAGCGGACAGTCGAATGAGCAGTTCTTC; v_call: TRBV4-3; j_call: TRBJ2-1; d_call: .; clone_size: .
cdr3_aa: CASSPYSRDTQYF; cdr3_nt: TGTGCCAGCAGTCCCTACAGCAGAGATACGCAGTATTTT; v_call: TRBV12-3/TRBV12-4; j_call: TRBJ2-3; d_call: .; clone_size: many
cdr3_aa: CASSFPLNRGLAETQYF; cdr3_nt: TGTGCCAGCAGTTTCCCCCTAAACAGGGGGCTAGCAGAGACCCAGTACTTC; v_call: TRBV12-3/TRBV12-4; j_call: TRBJ2-5; d_call: TRBD1; clone_size: many
cdr3_aa: CASSLGDSGANVLTF; cdr3_nt: TGCGCCAGCAGCTTAGGGGACTCTGGGGCCAACGTCCTGACTTTC; v_call: TRBV5-1; j_call: TRBJ2-6; d_call: .; clone_size: .
cdr3_aa: CASRFGATGLANYGYTF; cdr3_nt: TGTGCCAGCAGGTTCGGTGCCACCGGGCTAGCTAACTATGGCTACACCTTC; v_call: TRBV2; j_call: TRBJ1-2; d_call: .; clone_size: .
cdr3_aa: CASSRSRSNQPQHF; cdr3_nt: TGTGCCAGCAGCAGGTCCCGTAGCAATCAGCCCCAGCATTTT; v_call: TRBV2; j_call: TRBJ1-5; d_call: .; clone_size: .
cdr3_aa: CASSLSGPLINSPLHF; cdr3_nt: TGTGCCAGCAGCCTTAGCGGACCGCTAATTAATTCACCCCTCCACTTT; v_call: TRBV11-2; j_call: TRBJ1-6; d_call: .; clone_size: .
cdr3_aa: CSASGGPYGYTF; cdr3_nt: TGCAGCGCCTCGGGGGGCCCCTATGGCTACACCTTC; v_call: TRBV29-1; j_call: TRBJ1-2; d_call: .; clone_size: .
cdr3_aa: CASNRGGGGEAFF; cdr3_nt: TGTGCCAGCAACCGCGGGGGCGGCGGGGAAGCTTTCTTT; v_call: TRBV12-3/TRBV12-4; j_call: TRBJ1-1; d_call: .; clone_size: .
cdr3_aa: CSAIRTGETQYF; cdr3_nt: TGCAGTGCTATTCGGACTGGTGAGACCCAGTACTTC; v_call: TRBV20-1; j_call: TRBJ2-5; d_call: .; clone_size: .
cdr3_aa: CSAGGGRGIDNQPQHF; cdr3_nt: TGCAGTGCTGGCGGGGGGAGGGGAATTGACAATCAGCCCCAGCATTTT; v_call: TRBV20-1; j_call: TRBJ1-5; d_call: .; clone_size: .
cdr3_aa: CASSTGTSPLHF; cdr3_nt: TGTGCCAGCAGTACAGGGACGTCACCCCTCCACTTT; v_call: TRBV12-3/TRBV12-4; j_call: TRBJ1-6; d_call: .; clone_size: many
cdr3_aa: CSARAPGRNTMNTEAFF; cdr3_nt: TGCAGTGCTAGAGCCCCAGGGCGGAACACCATGAACACTGAAGCTTTCTTT; v_call: TRBV20-1; j_call: TRBJ1-1; d_call: .; clone_size: few
cdr3_aa: CASSLGTAVLDEQFF; cdr3_nt: TGTGCCAGCAGCTTAGGGACAGCGGTCTTGGATGAGCAGTTCTTC; v_call: TRBV11-3; j_call: TRBJ2-1; d_call: .; clone_size: .
cdr3_aa: CASSQGAGGRNEQFF; cdr3_nt: TGTGCCAGCAGCCAAGGAGCGGGGGGGCGGAATGAGCAGTTCTTC; v_call: TRBV3-1; j_call: TRBJ2-1; d_call: TRBD2; clone_size: many
cdr3_aa: CAWNGQAQETQYF; cdr3_nt: TGTGCCTGGAATGGACAGGCACAAGAGACCCAGTACTTC; v_call: TRBV30; j_call: TRBJ2-5; d_call: TRBD1; clone_size: .
cdr3_aa: CASSTGTGKANYGYTF; cdr3_nt: TGTGCCAGTAGTACAGGGACAGGGAAGGCTAACTATGGCTACACCTTC; v_call: TRBV19; j_call: TRBJ1-2; d_call: TRBD1; clone_size: .
cdr3_aa: CASSVTEPNYGYTF; cdr3_nt: TGCGCCAGCAGTGTCACGGAACCTAACTATGGCTACACCTTC; v_call: TRBV5-1; j_call: TRBJ1-2; d_call: .; clone_size: many
cdr3_aa: CSSEDLSSYNEQFF; cdr3_nt: TGCAGCTCAGAAGACTTGAGCTCCTACAATGAGCAGTTCTTC; v_call: TRBV29-1; j_call: TRBJ2-1; d_call: .; clone_size: few
cdr3_aa: CASSQRVYEQYF; cdr3_nt: TGTGCCAGCAGTCAAAGGGTTTACGAGCAGTACTTC; v_call: TRBV12-3/TRBV12-4; j_call: TRBJ2-7; d_call: .; clone_size: .
cdr3_aa: CSARWDVGELFF; cdr3_nt: TGCAGTGCTAGATGGGACGTCGGGGAGCTGTTTTTT; v_call: TRBV20-1; j_call: TRBJ2-2; d_call: .; clone_size: .
cdr3_aa: CASSLGEVVNIQYF; cdr3_nt: TGTGCCAGCAGCCTCGGGGAGGTAGTAAACATTCAGTACTTC; v_call: TRBV6-1; j_call: TRBJ2-4; d_call: .; clone_size: many
cdr3_aa: CASSAQLAGLEQYF; cdr3_nt: TGTGCCAGCAGCGCCCAACTAGCGGGATTGGAGCAGTACTTC; v_call: TRBV9; j_call: TRBJ2-7; d_call: TRBD2; clone_size: .
cdr3_aa: CASAASGTDTQYF; cdr3_nt: TGTGCTAGCGCCGCCAGCGGCACAGATACGCAGTATTTT; v_call: TRBV12-5; j_call: TRBJ2-3; d_call: .; clone_size: few
cdr3_aa: CASSQDLAGGRDTQYF; cdr3_nt: TGCGCCAGCAGCCAGGACCTAGCGGGAGGGAGAGATACGCAGTATTTT; v_call: TRBV4-3; j_call: TRBJ2-3; d_call: TRBD2; clone_size: many
cdr3_aa: CASSLVRSSRAKNIQYF; cdr3_nt: TGTGCCAGCAGCTTAGTCCGGTCCTCTAGAGCCAAAAACATTCAGTACTTC; v_call: TRBV11-3; j_call: TRBJ2-4; d_call: .; clone_size: .
cdr3_aa: CASSDPGPGTDTQYF; cdr3_nt: TGTGCCAGTAGCGACCCGGGCCCCGGTACAGATACGCAGTATTTT; v_call: TRBV19; j_call: TRBJ2-3; d_call: .; clone_size: .
cdr3_aa: CASSLVAAGNTEAFF; cdr3_nt: TGCGCCAGCAGCTTGGTGGCAGCCGGGAACACTGAAGCTTTCTTT; v_call: TRBV5-1; j_call: TRBJ1-1; d_call: .; clone_size: few
cdr3_aa: CASSPRQGYADTQYF; cdr3_nt: TGTGCCAGCTCACCGAGACAGGGCTATGCAGATACGCAGTATTTT; v_call: TRBV18; j_call: TRBJ2-3; d_call: TRBD1; clone_size: few
cdr3_aa: CASNSGGEDTGELFF; cdr3_nt: TGTGCCAGCAATTCAGGGGGGGAGGACACCGGGGAGCTGTTTTTT; v_call: TRBV28; j_call: TRBJ2-2; d_call: .; clone_size: .
cdr3_aa: CASSSTSGSSKQYF; cdr3_nt: TGTGCCAGCAGTTCCACTAGCGGGTCCTCGAAGCAGTACTTC; v_call: TRBV3-1; j_call: TRBJ2-7; d_call: TRBD2; clone_size: many
cdr3_aa: CASSLDRTGDDEAFF; cdr3_nt: TGTGCCAGCAGCTTAGATCGGACAGGGGATGATGAAGCTTTCTTT; v_call: TRBV7-9; j_call: TRBJ1-1; d_call: TRBD1; clone_size: many
cdr3_aa: CASTTLGSGNTIYF; cdr3_nt: TGTGCCAGCACAACCCTGGGCTCTGGAAACACCATATATTTT; v_call: TRBV7-9; j_call: TRBJ1-3; d_call: .; clone_size: .
cdr3_aa: CASSNGQGAYEQYF; cdr3_nt: TGTGCCAGCAGCAATGGACAGGGGGCCTACGAGCAGTACTTC; v_call: TRBV21-1; j_call: TRBJ2-7; d_call: .; clone_size: .
cdr3_aa: CASRRGLEDTQYF; cdr3_nt: TGCGCCAGCAGACGAGGGTTGGAAGATACGCAGTATTTT; v_call: TRBV5-1; j_call: TRBJ2-3; d_call: .; clone_size: few
cdr3_aa: CSVAYSLVQTQYF; cdr3_nt: TGCAGCGTTGCGTACAGCCTGGTCCAGACCCAGTACTTC; v_call: TRBV29-1; j_call: TRBJ2-5; d_call: .; clone_size: once
cdr3_aa: CASSLGLRDEQYF; cdr3_nt: TGTGCCAGCAGCTTGGGCCTTAGGGACGAGCAGTACTTC; v_call: TRBV5-4; j_call: TRBJ2-7; d_call: .; clone_size: few
cdr3_aa: CASSLDGTRDEKLFF; cdr3_nt: TGTGCCAGCAGCTTAGACGGGACAAGGGATGAAAAACTGTTTTTT; v_call: TRBV11-3; j_call: TRBJ1-4; d_call: .; clone_size: .
cdr3_aa: CSADRQNTEAFF; cdr3_nt: TGCAGTGCGGATCGACAGAACACTGAAGCTTTCTTT; v_call: TRBV20-1; j_call: TRBJ1-1; d_call: .; clone_size: .
cdr3_aa: CASSPTGTGYNEQFF; cdr3_nt: TGTGCCAGCAGCCCGACTGGGACAGGGTACAATGAGCAGTTCTTC; v_call: TRBV11-2; j_call: TRBJ2-1; d_call: TRBD1; clone_size: .
cdr3_aa: CASSVLDLFPLCEQYF; cdr3_nt: TGTGCCAGCAGTGTACTGGACCTCTTCCCCCTTTGCGAGCAGTACTTC; v_call: TRBV25-1; j_call: TRBJ2-7; d_call: .; clone_size: many
cdr3_aa: CASSFSLAADTQYF; cdr3_nt: TGTGCCAGCAGTTTCTCTCTAGCGGCAGATACGCAGTATTTT; v_call: TRBV12-3/TRBV12-4; j_call: TRBJ2-3; d_call: TRBD2; clone_size: .
cdr3_aa: CASSSESRVDTEAFF; cdr3_nt: TGTGCCAGCAGCTCAGAGTCCCGGGTGGACACTGAAGCTTTCTTT; v_call: TRBV7-2; j_call: TRBJ1-1; d_call: .; clone_size: few
cdr3_aa: CASSKSTGGLYIGQFF; cdr3_nt: TGTGCCAGCAGTAAATCCACGGGGGGCCTCTATATCGGGCAGTTCTTC; v_call: TRBV6-1; j_call: TRBJ2-1; d_call: .; clone_size: .
cdr3_aa: CASSEAWGLVGVQYF; cdr3_nt: TGTGCCAGCAGTGAAGCATGGGGACTAGTAGGTGTGCAGTACTTC; v_call: TRBV6-1; j_call: TRBJ2-7; d_call: TRBD2; clone_size: few
cdr3_aa: CASSPWTSGRAGEQFF; cdr3_nt: TGTGCCAGCAGTCCCTGGACTAGCGGGAGGGCCGGTGAGCAGTTCTTC; v_call: TRBV6-2/TRBV6-3; j_call: TRBJ2-1; d_call: TRBD2; clone_size: .
cdr3_aa: CASSPNVGGGPAYNEQFF; cdr3_nt: TGTGCCAGCTCACCAAATGTAGGCGGGGGGCCCGCCTACAATGAGCAGTTCTTC; v_call: TRBV18; j_call: TRBJ2-1; d_call: TRBD2; clone_size: .
cdr3_aa: CASSQDGQTQYF; cdr3_nt: TGTGCCAGCAGCCAAGATGGGCAGACCCAGTACTTC; v_call: TRBV3-1; j_call: TRBJ2-5; d_call: .; clone_size: .
cdr3_aa: CASSVPVGPYGYTF; cdr3_nt: TGTGCCAGCAGTGTCCCCGTAGGTCCCTATGGCTACACCTTC; v_call: TRBV6-4; j_call: TRBJ1-2; d_call: .; clone_size: .
cdr3_aa: CASSASGRGGEQYF; cdr3_nt: TGTGCCAGCAGCGCAAGCGGGAGGGGTGGCGAGCAGTACTTC; v_call: TRBV7-9; j_call: TRBJ2-7; d_call: TRBD2; clone_size: .